This TCR beta chain was recorded in a study of naive and memory T cell subsets. After CD4 positive bead selection, the CD4-negative fraction gave CD8 T cells. Cells stained for CD3, CD4, CD8, CD45RA, CD27 and viability were sorted into four CD45RA/CD27 subsets. The beta constant-region primer was an equimolar mix of two oligonucleotides covering TRBC1 and TRBC2. Four rounds of PCR amplified the ligated cDNA using nested alpha and beta constant-region primers plus SP2. TCRdb re-derived calls from the UMI-ligation and nested PCR reads in MiXCR, one entry per CDR3 protein. The sample yields roughly 80,000 distinct CDR3 sequences, over 9% seen once. This clonotype was detected ten times or more. Its antigen is not known. The study, taken as a whole, reports: RNA-based TCR counts may shift with T cell activation and differentiation. Gini index rose across naive, CM, EM and EMRA in CD4 and CD8.

The source is a human donor in good health. The material sequenced was naive CD8+ T cells from blood.

The CDR3 region is CASSLTGTESSPYF. In nucleotides, the CDR3 is TGTGCCAGCAGTTTAACCGGGACGGAGTCTTCCCCGTACTTC. V usage is TRBV28 and J usage is TRBJ2-4; D may be TRBD1 or TRBD2 (5 bases each). This CDR3 spans 14 amino acids. CDR1 and CDR2 from the germline V gene are MDHEN and SYDVKM. V gave up 2 bases and J gave up 15 bases, with 20 bases separating them.